These 21 T cell receptor beta chains were sequenced from one sample in a study of CD8+CD57+ T cells in acquired aplastic anemia. TCR beta VDJ and CDR3 profiles were obtained from a genomic DNA template. TCRdb fed the reads into MiXCR, producing one record per CDR3 protein. Counted here are 200,000 to 250,000 distinct CDR3 sequences, around 32% occurring once; the ten biggest clones make up roughly 1.1%. Sequencing used sorted CD4+, CD8+, or CD8+CD57+ T cells (not recorded which) from PBMCs. The receptors here all came from a human donor in good health, serving as a control.

This clonotype was observed many times. This sequence joins TRBV29-1 and TRBJ1-1; D call uncertain. CDR3 length: 13 amino acids. Trimming took off 6 bases at V and 0 bases at J, with 11 bases between the two ends. CDR1 is SQVTM, CDR2 ANQGSEA, per germline. DNA for the CDR3: TGCAGCGTGAAGGACGTTTTGAACACTGAAGCTTTCTTT. This sequence encodes CSVKDVLNTEAFF.

Comments on this clonotype: A much more abundant neighbour one base away suggests this may be a read error. Given the absence of the conserved phenylalanine or tryptophan at the CDR3 end, a read error is likely. The CDR3 loop reads CASRPMTLLAGNTGELFL. The DNA of the CDR3 is TGTGCCAGCAGGCCCATGACATTACTAGCGGGGAACACCGGGGAGCTGTTTCTT. The rearrangement joins TRBV2 to TRBJ2-2; 9 bases are shared with TRBD2. This CDR3 spans 18 amino acids. CDR1 SNHLY and CDR2 FYNNEI come from the germline V gene. Trimming removed 6 bases from V and 1 base from J; junction bases left unmatched: 12.

At least ten counts were recorded for this clonotype. The chain combines TRBV5-1 with TRBJ2-1, with D tentatively TRBD1 (5 bases). This CDR3 comprises 14 residues. CDR1 is SGHRS and CDR2 is YFSETQ in the germline V gene. Trimming left V 2 bases short and J 1 base short, with 7 bases between. Here the CDR3 reads CASSLDSSYNEQFF. The CDR3 bases are TGCGCCAGCAGCTTAGACAGTTCCTACAATGAGCAGTTCTTC.

The chain uses TRBV3-1 and TRBJ1-3; 11 bases are a match to TRBD1. V lost 4 bases and J lost 4; bases outside the gene matches: 12. The CDR3 spans 18 residues. The germline CDR1 and CDR2 sequences are LGHDT and YNNKEL (reference sequence). The CDR3 sequence: CASSRQREGQGEGNTIYF. The CDR3 DNA reads TGTGCCAGCAGCCGCCAGAGGGAGGGACAGGGGGAAGGAAACACCATATATTTT.

This clonotype was detected ten times or more. V and J are TRBV20-1 and TRBJ1-2, with a possible D match to TRBD1 (6 bases). The germline CDR1 and CDR2 sequences are DFQATT and SNEGSKA (reference sequence). The CDR3 contains 12 residues. The V gene lost 5 bases and the J gene lost 4 bases, with 11 bases spanning the gap. The CDR3 here is CSADRTSYGYTF. The DNA for the CDR3 is TGCAGTGCTGACAGGACTAGCTATGGCTACACCTTC.

This clonotype occurred many times. CDR3 bases: TGTGCCAGTAGCTTAGACAGGGGGCAAAAGCAGTTCTTC. Translated: CASSLDRGQKQFF. The chain carries TRBV19 and TRBJ2-1; 10 bases fit TRBD1. V shed 6 bases and J 11 bases; nucleotides not matched to a gene: 7. The CDR3 totals 13 residues. Germline assignment: CDR1 LNHDA and CDR2 SQIVND (reference sequence).

As concerns this clonotype: A much larger clone sits a single nucleotide away, making a read error possible. This rearrangement joins TRBV19 to TRBJ1-5; weak D call: TRBD1 (5 bases). Germline lookup yields CDR1 LNHDA and CDR2 SQIVND (reference sequence). This CDR3 has 16 residues. V lost 3 bases to trimming and J lost 0 bases, with 12 bases between them. Written as DNA, the CDR3 is TGTGCCAGTAGTATTATAGACAGCCATAGCAATCAGCCCCAGCATTTT. It yields the protein CASSIIDSHSNQPQHF.

This clonotype came up a few times. This chain connects TRBV3-1 to TRBJ1-3, with no clear D. Trimming took off 1 base at V and 4 bases at J, with 2 bases between the two ends. This CDR3 spans 12 amino acids. CDR1 is LGHDT and CDR2 is YNNKEL in the germline V gene (reference sequence). The CDR3 spells CASSQVGNTIYF. The CDR3 region has the DNA TGTGCCAGCAGCCAAGTCGGAAACACCATATATTTT.

The chain uses TRBV2 and TRBJ1-2; D gene ambiguous. Between the trimmed V and J ends, which lost 6 bases and 6 bases, there was a span of 14 bases. The CDR3 is made up of 13 amino acids. CDR1 and CDR2 from the germline V gene are SNHLY and FYNNEI. The CDR3 sequence is CASSTNWSDGYTF. CDR3 nucleotide sequence: TGTGCCAGCAGCACGAACTGGAGTGATGGCTACACCTTC.

This clonotype appeared a few times. The CDR3 protein is CASSHRGDVPYGYTF. The DNA of the CDR3 is TGTGCCAGCAGCCACAGGGGCGATGTTCCCTATGGCTACACCTTC. The chain is built from TRBV3-1 and TRBJ1-2; maybe TRBD1 (6 bases). There are 15 residues in the CDR3. With 3 bases removed from V and 4 bases from J, the gap between germline ends came to 15 bases. Germline V gene lookup returns CDR1 LGHDT and CDR2 YNNKEL (reference sequence).

The rearrangement joins TRBV25-1 to TRBJ2-7, with D perhaps matching TRBD1 (6 bases). This CDR3 has 12 residues. Germline V lookup: CDR1 MGHDK, CDR2 SYGVNS. The germline V and J ends were trimmed by 3 bases and 9 bases, with 12 bases remaining between them. The chain's CDR3 is CASSDGTLWQYF. The CDR3 DNA is TGTGCCAGCAGTGACGGGACACTTTGGCAGTACTTC.

On this clonotype: Since a much larger clone is just one base distant, this may be a read error. The chain carries TRBV5-5 and TRBJ2-5; D is undetermined. The CDR3 spans 12 residues. The V gene's germline CDR1 is SGHKS and CDR2 YYEKEE (reference sequence). The CDR3 nucleotides are TGTGCCAGCGGCTTGAGCGTAGAGACCCAGTACTTC. Translating it yields CASGLSVETQYF.

This chain uses TRBV6-1 with TRBJ1-3; 9 bases are a match to TRBD1. The V segment lost 8 bases and the J segment 3 bases; nucleotides outside the gene matches: 5. The CDR3 covers 14 residues. Germline CDR1 MNHNS, CDR2 SASEGT. The CDR3 here is CASGRDRVGNTIYF. The CDR3 bases are TGTGCCAGCGGAAGGGACAGGGTTGGAAACACCATATATTTT.

This clonotype has ten or more counts. The chain employs TRBV20-1 and TRBJ1-3; the D gene is possibly TRBD1 (5 bases). V lost 5 bases to trimming and J lost 0 bases, with 11 bases between them. The V gene's germline CDR1 is DFQATT and CDR2 SNEGSKA (reference sequence). The CDR3 is 14 residues long. CDR3 in DNA: TGCAGTGCTCAAGACAGTCGCTCTGGAAACACCATATATTTT. It codes for CSAQDSRSGNTIYF.

Concerning this clonotype: Being one base from a much bigger clone, this may be a read error. V gene TRBV19 combines with J gene TRBJ2-7; no firm D call. Germline CDR1 reads LNHDA; CDR2 reads SQIVND (reference sequence). Deletions cut 2 bases from V and 2 bases from J, with 7 bases between. The CDR3 is made up of 13 amino acids. The CDR3 sequence is CASSITATYEQYF. CDR3 bases: TGTGCCAGTAGTATAACTGCAACCTACGAGCAGTACTTC.

This clonotype was found many times. The chain carries TRBV20-1 and TRBJ1-5; a weak D match, TRBD1 (5 bases). CDR3 length: 15 residues. The germline gives CDR1 DFQATT, CDR2 SNEGSKA (reference sequence). V was trimmed by 0 bases and J by 6 bases, leaving 15 bases between them. The CDR3 DNA reads TGCAGTGCTAGAGACCAGGGACCGGGCGGTCAGCCCCAGCATTTT. It specifies CSARDQGPGGQPQHF.

This chain connects TRBV2 to TRBJ2-7; the D call may be TRBD1 or TRBD2 (5 bases each). Trimming stripped 5 bases from V and 3 bases from J, with 11 bases between. Germline V gives CDR1 SNHLY, CDR2 FYNNEI. This CDR3 is built from 13 residues. The CDR3 reads CASSFGGRYEQYF. Here the CDR3 DNA reads TGTGCCAGCAGTTTTGGGGGTCGCTACGAGCAGTACTTC.

This clonotype was found many times. This sequence joins TRBV2 and TRBJ1-5, with D possibly TRBD1 on 6 matching bases. CDR3 length: 14 amino acids. Per germline, CDR1 SNHLY and CDR2 FYNNEI. V dropped 5 bases and J dropped 5 bases, with 13 bases sitting between them. The chain's CDR3 is CASSKQGRDQPQHF. The CDR3 DNA reads as TGTGCCAGCAGTAAGCAGGGGCGAGATCAGCCCCAGCATTTT.

This clonotype was seen ten or more times. The chain uses TRBV5-1 and TRBJ2-7; D unresolved. Deletions cut 4 bases from V and 3 bases from J, with 11 bases between. This CDR3 region has 13 residues. Germline V lookup: CDR1 SGHRS, CDR2 YFSETQ. CDR3 sequence reads: CASSADGFYEQYF. The DNA of the CDR3 is TGCGCCAGCAGCGCGGACGGTTTCTACGAGCAGTACTTC.

The chain has TRBV19 and TRBJ1-5; a possible D gene is TRBD1 (6 bases). The germline V gene encodes CDR1 LNHDA and CDR2 SQIVND (reference sequence). The CDR3 consists of 16 residues. V lost 3 bases and J 3 bases, leaving 15 bases between the germline ends. For the CDR3, the DNA is TGTGCCAGTAGTATGGTTTTCGGACAGAACAATCAGCCCCAGCATTTT. Translation gives CASSMVFGQNNQPQHF.

There are many counts of this clonotype. The genes are TRBV12-3 or TRBV12-4 and TRBJ1-5; D unclear. The CDR3 is 14 amino acids. Trimming pared 2 bases from V and 6 bases from J, leaving 11 bases between. The CDR3 is CASSLNPRSQPQHF. The CDR3 DNA reads as TGTGCCAGCAGTTTAAACCCCCGGAGTCAGCCCCAGCATTTT.